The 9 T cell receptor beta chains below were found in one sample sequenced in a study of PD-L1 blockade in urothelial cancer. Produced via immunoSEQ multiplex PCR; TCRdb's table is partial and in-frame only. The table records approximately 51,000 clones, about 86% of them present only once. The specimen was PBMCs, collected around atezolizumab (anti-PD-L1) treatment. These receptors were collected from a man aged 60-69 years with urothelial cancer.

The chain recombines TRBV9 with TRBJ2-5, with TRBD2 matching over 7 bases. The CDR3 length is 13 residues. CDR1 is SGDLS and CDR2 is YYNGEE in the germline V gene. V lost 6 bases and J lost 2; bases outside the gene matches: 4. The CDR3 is CASNWGGQETQYF. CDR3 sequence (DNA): TGTGCCAGCAACTGGGGGGGTCAAGAGACCCAGTACTTC.

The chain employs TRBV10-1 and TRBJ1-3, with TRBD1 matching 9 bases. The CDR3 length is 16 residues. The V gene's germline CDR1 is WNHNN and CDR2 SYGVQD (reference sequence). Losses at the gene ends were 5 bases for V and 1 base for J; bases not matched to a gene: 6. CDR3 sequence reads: CASSPGDRASGNTIYF. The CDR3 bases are TGCGCCAGCAGTCCGGGGGACAGGGCGTCTGGAAACACCATATATTTT.

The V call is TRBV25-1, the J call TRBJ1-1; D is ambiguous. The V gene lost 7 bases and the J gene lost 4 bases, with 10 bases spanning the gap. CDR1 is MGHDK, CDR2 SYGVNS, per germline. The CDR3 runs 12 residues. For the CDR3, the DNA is TGTGCCAGCACCGGACTGGCCACTGAAGCTTTCTTT. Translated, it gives CASTGLATEAFF. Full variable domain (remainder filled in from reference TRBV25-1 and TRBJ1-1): EADIYQTPRYLVIGTGKKITLECSQTMGHDKMYWYQQDPGMELHLIHYSYGVNSTEKGDLSSESTVSRIRTEHFPLTLESARPSHTSQYLCASTGLATEAFFGQGTRLTVV.

The CDR3 spells CASIKQGAGTDTQYF. CDR3 in DNA: TGTGCCAGCATCAAACAGGGGGCAGGCACAGATACGCAGTATTTT. The chain joins TRBV5-4 to TRBJ2-3, with 9 nucleotides matching TRBD1. The CDR3 has 15 amino acids. Germline loops: CDR1 SGHNT, CDR2 YYREEE (reference sequence). After removal of 6 bases from V and 1 base from J, the junction contained 6 bases not matched to a gene.

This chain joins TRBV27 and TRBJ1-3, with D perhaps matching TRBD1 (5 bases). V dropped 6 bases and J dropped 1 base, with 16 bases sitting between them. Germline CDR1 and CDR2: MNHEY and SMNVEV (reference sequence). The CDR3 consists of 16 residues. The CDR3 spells CASRQTDGGSGNTIYF. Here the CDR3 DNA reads TGTGCCAGCAGACAGACGGATGGGGGGTCTGGAAACACCATATATTTT.

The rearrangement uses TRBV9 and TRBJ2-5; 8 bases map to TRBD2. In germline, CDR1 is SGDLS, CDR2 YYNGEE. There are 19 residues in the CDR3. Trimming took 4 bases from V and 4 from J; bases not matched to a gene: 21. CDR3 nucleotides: TGTGCCAGCAGCCCACGCGCTAGCGGGCTTCCCCTGCCCCCAGAGACCCAGTACTTC. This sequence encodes CASSPRASGLPLPPETQYF.

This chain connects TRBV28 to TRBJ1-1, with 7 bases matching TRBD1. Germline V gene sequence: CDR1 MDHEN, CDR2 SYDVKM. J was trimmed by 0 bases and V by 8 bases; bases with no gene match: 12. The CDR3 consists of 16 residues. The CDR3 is CASGLTGNLMNTEAFF. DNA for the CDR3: TGTGCCAGCGGACTGACAGGGAATCTCATGAACACTGAAGCTTTCTTT.

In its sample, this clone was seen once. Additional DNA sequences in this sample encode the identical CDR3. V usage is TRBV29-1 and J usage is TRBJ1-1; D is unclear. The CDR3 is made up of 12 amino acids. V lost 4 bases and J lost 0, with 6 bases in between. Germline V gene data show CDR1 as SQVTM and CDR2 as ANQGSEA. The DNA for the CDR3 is TGCAGCGTTGGTCACATGAACACTGAAGCTTTCTTT. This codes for CSVGHMNTEAFF.

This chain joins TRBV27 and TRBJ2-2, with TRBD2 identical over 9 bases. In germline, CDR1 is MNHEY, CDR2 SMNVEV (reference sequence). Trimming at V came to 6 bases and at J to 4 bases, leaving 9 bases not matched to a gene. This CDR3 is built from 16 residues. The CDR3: CASRLLAGRGTGELFF. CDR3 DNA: TGTGCCAGCAGATTACTAGCGGGCAGGGGCACCGGGGAGCTGTTTTTT.